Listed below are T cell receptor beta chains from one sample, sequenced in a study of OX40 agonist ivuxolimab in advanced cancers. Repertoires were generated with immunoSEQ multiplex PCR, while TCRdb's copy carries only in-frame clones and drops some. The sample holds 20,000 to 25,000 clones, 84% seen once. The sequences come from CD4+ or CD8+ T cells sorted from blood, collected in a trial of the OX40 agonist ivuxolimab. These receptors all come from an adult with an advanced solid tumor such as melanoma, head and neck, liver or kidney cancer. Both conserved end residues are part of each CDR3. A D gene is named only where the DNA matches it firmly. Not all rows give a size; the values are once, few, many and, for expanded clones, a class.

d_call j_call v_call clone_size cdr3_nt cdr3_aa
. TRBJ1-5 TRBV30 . TGTGCCTGGAGTCGAGGGGACGTGGAGGCCCAGCATTTT CAWSRGDVEAQHF
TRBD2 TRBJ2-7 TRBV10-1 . TGCGCCAGCAGTAAGGGACTAGCGGGTGCTACTCCCTCCTACGAGCAGTACTTC CASSKGLAGATPSYEQYF
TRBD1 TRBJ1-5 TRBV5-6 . TGTGCCAGCAGCCGCGGGACAGGGGGACAGCCCCAGCATTTT CASSRGTGGQPQHF
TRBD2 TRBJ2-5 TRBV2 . TGTGCCAGCAGTGAAGCGCTTCTAGCGGGGCCCCAAGAGACCCAGTACTTC CASSEALLAGPQETQYF
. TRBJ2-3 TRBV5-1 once TGCGCCAGCAGTTTGACAGCTAGCACAGATACGCAGTATTTT CASSLTASTDTQYF
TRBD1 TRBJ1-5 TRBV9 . TGTGCCAGCAGCGCCGGGACAGTGACCCATTATAGCAATCAGCCCCAGCATTTT CASSAGTVTHYSNQPQHF
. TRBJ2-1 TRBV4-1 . TGCGCCAGCAGCCAGGTAGACATGGGGTTCTCCTACAATGAGCAGTTCTTC CASSQVDMGFSYNEQFF
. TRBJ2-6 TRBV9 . TGTGCCAGCAGCGTAGGGGGGGCTGGGGCCAACGTCCTGACTTTC CASSVGGAGANVLTF
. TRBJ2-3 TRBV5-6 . TGTGCCAGCAGCAGAGATTTCACAGATACGCAGTATTTT CASSRDFTDTQYF
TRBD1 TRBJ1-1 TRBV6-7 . TGTGCCAGCAGTTACCGACAGGGAATGAAGGGGACTGAAGCTTTCTTT CASSYRQGMKGTEAFF
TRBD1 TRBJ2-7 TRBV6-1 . TGTGCCAGCAACAAACAGGGGACGTACGAGCAGTACTTC CASNKQGTYEQYF
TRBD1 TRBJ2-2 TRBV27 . TGTGCCACCCTAGACAGGGGTAACGGGGAGCTGTTTTTT CATLDRGNGELFF
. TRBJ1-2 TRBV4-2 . TGTGCCAGCAGCCAAGATCGAAGCAGGGTTGATGGCTACACCTTC CASSQDRSRVDGYTF
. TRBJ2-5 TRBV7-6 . TGTGCCAGCAGCTTAGCACGCGGGGAGACCCAGTACTTC CASSLARGETQYF
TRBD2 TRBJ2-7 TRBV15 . TGTGCCACCCAATGGGAGCGGGGGCTGTCCTACGAGCAGTACTTC CATQWERGLSYEQYF
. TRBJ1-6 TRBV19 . TGTGCCAGTAGTATCAGGAGGGGACCCCTCCACTTT CASSIRRGPLHF
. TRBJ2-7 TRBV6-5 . TGTGCCAGCAGTTACTCGAGTGGGTGGGGGTACGAGCAGTACTTC CASSYSSGWGYEQYF
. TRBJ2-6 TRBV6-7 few TGTGCCAGCAGTTACCCCGGAAGCCTGAAGGCCAACGTCCTGACTTTC CASSYPGSLKANVLTF
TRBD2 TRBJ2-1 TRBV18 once TGTGCCAGCTCACCCCTCGGACTAGCGGGAGGGCCGGGAGAGCAGTTCTTC CASSPLGLAGGPGEQFF
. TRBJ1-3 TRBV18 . TGTGCCAGCTCACCACCGAGTCTCTCTGGAAACACCATATATTTT CASSPPSLSGNTIYF
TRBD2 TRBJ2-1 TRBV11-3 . TGTGCCAGCACCGGGACTAGAGAGCAGTTCTTC CASTGTREQFF
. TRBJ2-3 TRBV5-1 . TGCGCCAGCAGCGACTCTCCAACAGATACGCAGTATTTT CASSDSPTDTQYF
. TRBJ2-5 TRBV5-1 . TGCGCCAGCAGCTTCAGCGGGCCCCAAGAGACCCAGTACTTC CASSFSGPQETQYF
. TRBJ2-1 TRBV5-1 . TGCGCCAGCAGCTTGGTGGCGGGGGCTACTAATGAGCAGTTCTTC CASSLVAGATNEQFF
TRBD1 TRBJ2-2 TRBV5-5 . TGTGCCAGCAGCTTAATAACCAGGGGGCCTTACACCGGGGAGCTGTTTTTT CASSLITRGPYTGELFF
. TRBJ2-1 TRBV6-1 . TGTGCCAGCAGACCATCCCCTTCCTACAATGAGCAGTTCTTC CASRPSPSYNEQFF
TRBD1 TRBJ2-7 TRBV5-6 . TGTGCCAGCACCCGGGACAGGACCTACGAGCAGTACTTC CASTRDRTYEQYF
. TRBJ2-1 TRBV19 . TGTGCCAGTAGTACACTATCTAATGAGCAGTTCTTC CASSTLSNEQFF
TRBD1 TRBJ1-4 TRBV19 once TGTGCCAGTAGGACCGAAGACAGGGTTTATGAAAAACTGTTTTTT CASRTEDRVYEKLFF
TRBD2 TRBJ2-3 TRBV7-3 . TGTGCCAGCAGCTCAGCCGGGGGGAACACAGATACGCAGTATTTT CASSSAGGNTDTQYF
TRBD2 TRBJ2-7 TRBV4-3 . TGCGCCAGCAGCCAAGCCCTAGCGGGAACCTACGAGCAGTACTTC CASSQALAGTYEQYF
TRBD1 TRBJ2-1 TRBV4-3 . TGCGCCAGCAGCCAAGAGGACAGGGGTCGTAATGAGCAGTTCTTC CASSQEDRGRNEQFF
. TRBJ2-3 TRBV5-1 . TGCGCCAGCAGCTTTCAGGGTACAGATACGCAGTATTTT CASSFQGTDTQYF
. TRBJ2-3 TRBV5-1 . TGCGCCAGCAGCTTGGAGGGGCAAGGGGATACGCAGTATTTT CASSLEGQGDTQYF
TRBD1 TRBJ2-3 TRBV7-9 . TGTGCCAGCAGCCGAGGGACAGGGAATAACTTTAAGACAGATACGCAGTATTTT CASSRGTGNNFKTDTQYF
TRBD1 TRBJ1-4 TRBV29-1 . TGCAGCGTTGAAGTCCTGGGACAGGGGGATGAAAAACTGTTTTTT CSVEVLGQGDEKLFF
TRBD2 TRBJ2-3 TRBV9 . TGTGCCAGCAGCGGGAGGACTAGCCCCGGAGGAACAGATACGCAGTATTTT CASSGRTSPGGTDTQYF
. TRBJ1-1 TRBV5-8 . TGTGCCAGCAGCTCCGCACGGGGTAGAACTGAAGCTTTCTTT CASSSARGRTEAFF
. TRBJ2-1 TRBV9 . TGTGCCAGCAGCGTACACCCAAAGGCCACGGGCGGGGATAACAATGAGCAGTTCTTC CASSVHPKATGGDNNEQFF
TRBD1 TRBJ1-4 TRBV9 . TGTGCCAGCAGCGTCTCAGGGGGACAAGCAAGAGAAAAACTGTTTTTT CASSVSGGQAREKLFF
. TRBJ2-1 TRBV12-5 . TGTGCTAGTGGTCTGGCGGACCACAATGAGCAGTTCTTC CASGLADHNEQFF
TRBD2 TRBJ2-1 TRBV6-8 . TGTGCCAGCAGGACGAAGCGGGAAGAGCAGTTCTTC CASRTKREEQFF
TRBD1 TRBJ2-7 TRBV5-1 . TGCGCCAGCAGCTTGGAGCCAGGGGGTCCCGGTAAGGAGCAGTACTTC CASSLEPGGPGKEQYF
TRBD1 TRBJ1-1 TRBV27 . TGTGCCAGCAGTTCACTCCGGGACAGGGTCAACACTGAAGCTTTCTTT CASSSLRDRVNTEAFF
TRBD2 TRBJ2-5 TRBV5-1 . TGCGCCAGCAGCATGGGACTAGCGGGACAACAAGAGACCCAGTACTTC CASSMGLAGQQETQYF
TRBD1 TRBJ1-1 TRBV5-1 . TGCGCCAGCAGCTTGGGTCCAGGGGGAACTGAAGCTTTCTTT CASSLGPGGTEAFF
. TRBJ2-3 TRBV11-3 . TGTGCTAGCAGCTCCGGACGTAGCACAGATACGCAGTATTTT CASSSGRSTDTQYF
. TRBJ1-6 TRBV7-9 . TGTGCCAGCAGCTTCCTCATGGATTCACCCCTCCACTTT CASSFLMDSPLHF